These 17 T cell receptor beta chains share one sample of origin, sequenced in a study of T cell clones after liver transplantation. Assay: immunoSEQ multiplex PCR; the TCRdb copy retains only in-frame clones and omits some. The table lists tens of thousands of clones, 82% of them singletons. The specimen was CD4+ T cells from blood, collected 45 to 46 months after liver transplant. The receptors were sampled from a human patient who received a liver transplant. Some of the T cells might come from the graft donor.

The count of this clone is one. V gene TRBV4-1 combines with J gene TRBJ2-7; D is unresolved. This CDR3 is built from 11 residues. Trimming removed 6 bases at V and 7 bases at J, with 10 bases between. Germline lookup yields CDR1 MGHRA and CDR2 YSYEKL. CDR3 loop: CASSRVGEQYF. CDR3 sequence (DNA): TGCGCCAGCAGTAGAGTGGGGGAGCAGTACTTC.

This sequence joins TRBV27 and TRBJ1-3; D uncertain. Germline CDR1 reads MNHEY; CDR2 reads SMNVEV (reference sequence). The CDR3 sequence is 16 residues long. V was pared by 6 bases and J by 0 bases, with 15 bases between. The chain's CDR3 is CASRMSGLHSGNTIYF. Here the CDR3 DNA reads TGTGCCAGCAGGATGTCTGGTTTACACTCTGGAAACACCATATATTTT.

CDR3 region: CASSPRGLAGGIEQFF. The DNA of the CDR3 is TGTGCCAGCAGCCCGAGGGGACTAGCGGGAGGGATTGAGCAGTTCTTC. The V gene is TRBV7-2, the J gene TRBJ2-1; 16 bases agree with TRBD2. With 5 bases clipped from V and 9 bases from J, the junction kept 7 bases outside the gene matches. Germline CDR1 reads SGHTA; CDR2 reads FQGNSA. The CDR3 extends over 16 amino acids.

The chain links TRBV19 to TRBJ1-1; possible D gene TRBD1, 6 bases. The V gene's germline CDR1 is LNHDA and CDR2 SQIVND (reference sequence). The CDR3 has 14 residues. Trimming removed 7 bases at V and 0 bases at J, with 12 bases between. The CDR3 DNA is TGTGCCAGTAAAGCAGGGACAATGAACACTGAAGCTTTCTTT. It specifies CASKAGTMNTEAFF. The variable domain in full, completed from reference TRBV19 and TRBJ1-1, reads DGGITQSPKYLFRKEGQNVTLSCEQNLNHDAMYWYRQDPGQGLRLIYYSQIVNDFQKGDIAEGYSVSREKKESFPLTVTSAQKNPTAFYLCASKAGTMNTEAFFGQGTRLTVV.

The rearrangement links TRBV25-1 to TRBJ1-1; D ambiguous. V lost 2 bases and J 4 bases, leaving 17 bases between the germline ends. This CDR3 has 16 amino acids. The germline CDR1 and CDR2 sequences are MGHDK and SYGVNS. CDR3 nucleotides: TGTGCCAGCAGTGAAACCCTATTGTGGGCCGGCACTGAAGCTTTCTTT. Translation: CASSETLLWAGTEAFF.

V usage is TRBV7-9 and J usage is TRBJ1-1, with 12 nucleotides matching TRBD1. Germline loops: CDR1 SEHNR, CDR2 FQNEAQ (reference sequence). The V segment lost 5 bases and the J segment 8 bases; nucleotides outside the gene matches: 21. The CDR3 has 19 residues. CDR3 bases: TGTGCCAGCAGCACTAACAGGCGCCCGGGACAGGGGGCCCGTGCCGAAGCTTTCTTT. It yields the protein CASSTNRRPGQGARAEAFF.

DNA for the CDR3: TGCGCCAGCAGCTCAATCCCACAGTTAGGGAATGAAAAACTGTTTTTT. This sequence encodes CASSSIPQLGNEKLFF. The chain uses TRBV5-1 and TRBJ1-4; D ambiguous. CDR1 is SGHRS and CDR2 is YFSETQ in the germline V gene. Trimming pared 3 bases from V and 5 bases from J, leaving 17 bases between. There are 16 residues in the CDR3.

The V and J genes are TRBV28 and TRBJ2-5; no clear D. V shed 3 bases and J shed 4 bases, with 9 bases lying between them. Looked up from germline, CDR1 is MDHEN and CDR2 is SYDVKM. There are 13 residues in the CDR3. The CDR3 nucleotides are TGTGCCAGCAGTTTTCGGTTGGGAGAGACCCAGTACTTC. Translation gives CASSFRLGETQYF.

This clone came up once. The chain is built from TRBV6-5 and TRBJ2-1; a weak D match, TRBD2 (5 bases). The V end lost 2 bases, the J end lost 2 bases, and 7 bases lay between the germline ends. Germline V gene data show CDR1 as MNHEY and CDR2 as SVGAGI. The CDR3 runs to 14 residues. The CDR3: CASSYRGTYNEQFF. DNA for the CDR3: TGTGCCAGCAGTTACCGGGGAACCTACAATGAGCAGTTCTTC.

This rearrangement joins TRBV11-2 to TRBJ2-5; the D gene is possibly TRBD2 (5 bases). CDR3 length: 15 amino acids. Germline CDR1 is SGHAT and CDR2 is FQNNGV. Trimming took off 5 bases at V and 4 bases at J, with 17 bases between the two ends. The chain's CDR3 is CASSPGLPTGETQYF. As DNA, the CDR3 is TGTGCCAGCAGCCCCGGACTGCCAACGGGAGAGACCCAGTACTTC. The full variable domain, rest sourced from reference TRBV11-2 and TRBJ2-5, is EAGVAQSPRYKIIEKRQSVAFWCNPISGHATLYWYQQILGQGPKLLIQFQNNGVVDDSQLPKDRFSAERLKGVDSTLKIQPAKLEDSAVYLCASSPGLPTGETQYFGPGTRLLVL.

The chain recombines TRBV2 with TRBJ2-7; the match to TRBD2 covers 8 bases. This CDR3 has 13 residues. Unmatched junction bases numbered 9, after V lost 7 bases and J lost 7 bases. The germline V gene encodes CDR1 SNHLY and CDR2 FYNNEI. The CDR3 DNA reads TGTGCCAGCATGAGCGGGAGAAAGGGGGAGCAGTACTTC. Translating gives CASMSGRKGEQYF.

This chain's CDR3 is CASSLGGGFLSSYEQYF. Here the CDR3 DNA reads TGTGCCAGCAGCTTAGGGGGCGGTTTTCTGAGCTCCTACGAGCAGTACTTC. This chain connects TRBV7-2 to TRBJ2-7; D is perhaps TRBD1 (5 bases). Germline V CDR1 and CDR2: SGHTA, FQGNSA. This CDR3 has 17 amino acids. Trimming left V 1 base short and J 0 bases short, with 16 bases between.

V usage is TRBV18 and J usage is TRBJ2-4; 12 nucleotides line up with TRBD2. Germline V lookup: CDR1 KGHSH, CDR2 LQKENI. The CDR3 loop spans 17 amino acids. V lost 5 bases to trimming and J lost 1 base; unmatched junction nucleotides: 6. CDR3 sequence reads: CASSGLAGTGAKNIQYF. The CDR3 bases are TGTGCCAGCTCAGGACTAGCGGGGACGGGGGCCAAAAACATTCAGTACTTC.

The gene calls are TRBV5-1 and TRBJ1-2, with 11 bases that match TRBD1. This CDR3 spans 15 amino acids. Trimming removed 0 bases from V and 6 bases from J; junction bases left unmatched: 4. The V gene's germline CDR1 is SGHRS and CDR2 YFSETQ. As DNA, the CDR3 is TGCGCCAGCAGCTTGGCCGGACAGGGGGCGGATGGCTACACCTTC. This codes for CASSLAGQGADGYTF.

This sequence joins TRBV20-1 and TRBJ1-6; D gene ambiguous. The V and J ends lost 2 bases and 6 bases respectively, with 2 bases between them. The CDR3 spans 11 residues. CDR1 is DFQATT and CDR2 is SNEGSKA in the germline V gene (reference sequence). The CDR3 DNA sequence: TGCAGTGCTAGATCTAATTCACCCCTCCACTTT. This translates into CSARSNSPLHF.

With regard to this clone: At one of its ends the junction is not consistent with the germline gene, which may arise from a read error. The chain employs TRBV7-2 and TRBJ2-7; D might be TRBD2 (6 bases). The CDR3 length is 16 residues. Germline CDR1 and CDR2: SGHTA and FQGNSA. The CDR3 DNA is TGTGCCAGCAGCTTCGTCCACTGGGACTCCTCCCACGAGCAGTACTTC. Its translation is CASSFVHWDSSHEQYF.

This clone showed up just once. The chain links TRBV19 to TRBJ2-1; 9 nucleotides agree with TRBD1. CDR1 is LNHDA and CDR2 is SQIVND in the germline V gene (reference sequence). With V trimmed by 0 bases and J by 5 bases, 8 bases remained unmatched. CDR3 length: 17 residues. The CDR3 loop is CASSIDRPGQGHNEQFF. The CDR3 coding sequence is TGTGCCAGTAGTATAGATCGTCCCGGACAGGGGCACAATGAGCAGTTCTTC.